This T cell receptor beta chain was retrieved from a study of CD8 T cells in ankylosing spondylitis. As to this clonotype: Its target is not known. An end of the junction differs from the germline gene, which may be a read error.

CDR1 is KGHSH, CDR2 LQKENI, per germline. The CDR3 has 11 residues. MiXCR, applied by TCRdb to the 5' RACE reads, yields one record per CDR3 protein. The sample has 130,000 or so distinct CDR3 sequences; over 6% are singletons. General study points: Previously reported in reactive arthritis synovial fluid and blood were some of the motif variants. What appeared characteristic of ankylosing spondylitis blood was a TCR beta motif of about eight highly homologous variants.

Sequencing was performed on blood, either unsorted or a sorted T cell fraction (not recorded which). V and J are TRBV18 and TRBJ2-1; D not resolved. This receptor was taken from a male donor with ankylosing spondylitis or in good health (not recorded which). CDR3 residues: CDSSRWGEQFF. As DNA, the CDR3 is TGTGACAGCTCACGCTGGGGTGAGCAGTTCTTC.